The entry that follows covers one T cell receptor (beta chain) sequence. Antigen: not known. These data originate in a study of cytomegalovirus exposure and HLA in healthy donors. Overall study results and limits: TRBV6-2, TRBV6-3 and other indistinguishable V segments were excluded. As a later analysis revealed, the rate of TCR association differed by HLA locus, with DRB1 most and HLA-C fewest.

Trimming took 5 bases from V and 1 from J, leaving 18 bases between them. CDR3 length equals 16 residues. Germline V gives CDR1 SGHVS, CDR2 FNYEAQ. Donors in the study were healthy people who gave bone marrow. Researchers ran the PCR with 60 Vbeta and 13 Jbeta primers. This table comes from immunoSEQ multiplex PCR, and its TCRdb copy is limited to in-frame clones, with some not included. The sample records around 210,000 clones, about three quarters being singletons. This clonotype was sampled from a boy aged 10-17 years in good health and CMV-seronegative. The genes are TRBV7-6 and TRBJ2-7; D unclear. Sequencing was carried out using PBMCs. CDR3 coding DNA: TGTGCCAGCAGCACACCCCCAAATACGAAATCCTACGAGCAGTACTTC. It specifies CASSTPPNTKSYEQYF.